Here is one TCR beta chain with its context. Assay: immunoSEQ multiplex PCR; the TCRdb copy retains only in-frame clones and omits some. The table shows tens of thousands of clones, with approximately 91% occurring only once. These data originate in a study of T cell responses to AZD1222 COVID-19 vaccine. V gave up 7 bases and J gave up 5 bases, with 11 bases separating them. Per germline, CDR1 MNHEY and CDR2 SVGAGI. The CDR3 is 12 residues long. This specimen was peripheral blood, taken on day 0 of AZD1222 vaccination. The chain links TRBV6-5 to TRBJ2-5; D is undetermined. The TCR originated in an adult in good health. The CDR3 protein is CASKLGMETQYF. In DNA, the CDR3 is TGTGCCAGCAAACTGGGAATGGAGACCCAGTACTTC.